The sequence of this TCR beta chain was determined in a study of T cells in Graves' hyperthyroidism and ophthalmopathy. Across the whole study: Peripheral blood specimens were obtained at initial diagnosis, prior to any treatment.

Hyperthyroidism had been newly diagnosed in patients aged 18 to 65, and its duration was under 2 months. Thyroid ultrasound, orbital computed tomography, clinical symptoms, and serum thyroxine and TRAb underpinned diagnoses. There are many counts of this clonotype. TCR beta CDR3 regions were amplified from RNA. TCR CDR3 regions were first amplified by RT-PCR with HTBI primers. TCRdb itself ran the multiplex PCR reads through MiXCR, one entry per CDR3 protein. This table has some 560,000 distinct CDR3 sequences, 12% to 15% appearing once. The germline V gene has CDR1 MDHEN and CDR2 SYDVKM. CDR3 size: 12 residues. With 6 bases removed from V and 8 bases from J, the gap between germline ends came to 11 bases.

The sample consisted of blood. The TCR comes from a woman aged 35 to 49 with Graves' hyperthyroidism. The chain couples TRBV28 to TRBJ1-5; D call uncertain. CDR3 bases: TGTGCCAGCAGGGAAGGCACGAAGCCCCAGCATTTT. This encodes CASREGTKPQHF. Looking up the rest from reference TRBV28 and TRBJ1-5 gives the full variable domain: DVKVTQSSRYLVKRTGEKVFLECVQDMDHENMFWYRQDPGLGLRLIYFSYDVKMKEKGDIPEGYSVSREKKERFSLILESASTNQTSMYLCASREGTKPQHFGDGTRLSIL.